A single sample is the source of the 22 T cell receptor beta chains below, sequenced in a study of CXCR3-negative and CXCR3-positive naive CD8 T cells. The libraries of TRB cDNA were constructed through 5' RACE using UMI labels. TCRdb reprocessed the 5' RACE reads and reports one entry per CDR3 protein, with no DNA. Recorded for this sample: 100,000 to 150,000 distinct CDR3 sequences. The sequencing input was naive CXCR3- CD8+ T cells from blood. Subset here: CD45RO-CCR7+CD27+CD95- naive CD8+ T cells lacking CXCR3 (TNR3-). These receptor sequences come from a human donor in good health. Some clones in this sample may be carry-over from other donors' samples.

This chain connects TRBV19 to TRBJ2-1; TCRdb's D call, TRBD2, is unchecked because there is no DNA. The germline V gene has CDR1 LNHDA and CDR2 SQIVND (reference sequence). CDR3 length: 18 amino acids. CDR3 sequence: CASSIDSGGESSYNEQFF.

The chain links TRBV29-1 to TRBJ2-7; TCRdb reports TRBD2, a call that lacks DNA to check it against. This CDR3 comprises 15 residues. The germline V gene encodes CDR1 SQVTM and CDR2 ANQGSEA. CDR3: CSVEDWRSDSYEQYF.

The V and J genes are TRBV15 and TRBJ2-3; TCRdb's assignment of TRBD2 cannot be checked, as there is no DNA. CDR3 length: 15 residues. Germline lookup yields CDR1 LNHNV and CDR2 YYDKDF (reference sequence). This CDR3 is CATSFRDSFTDTQYF.

This sequence joins TRBV28 and TRBJ1-1; the D call from TCRdb, TRBD1, cannot be confirmed without DNA. Looked up from germline, CDR1 is MDHEN and CDR2 is SYDVKM. This CDR3 is 18 amino acids long. CDR3 in amino acids: CASIDRGRRLRIRPGAFF.

The V gene is TRBV9, the J gene TRBJ2-7; TCRdb's D gene call, TRBD2, goes unchecked for lack of DNA. The CDR3 is 13 amino acids. The germline V gene encodes CDR1 SGDLS and CDR2 YYNGEE. This CDR3 is CASSGPGAGEQYF. Complete variable domain (other parts from reference TRBV9 and TRBJ2-7): DSGVTQTPKHLITATGQRVTLRCSPRSGDLSVYWYQQSLDQGLQFLIQYYNGEERAKGNILERFSAQQFPDLHSELNLSSLELGDSALYFCASSGPGAGEQYFGPGTRLTVT.

V is TRBV5-1 and J is TRBJ2-3; TCRdb outputs TRBD2, but without DNA this stays unchecked. The CDR3 has 18 amino acids. Looked up from germline, CDR1 is SGHRS and CDR2 is YFSETQ. CDR3 region: CASSPGLAGGPSTDTQYF.

The V and J genes are TRBV5-1 and TRBJ2-7; TCRdb lists TRBD1, though no DNA is available to test this call. The CDR3 contains 13 residues. CDR1 is SGHRS, CDR2 YFSETQ, per germline. CDR3 loop: CASSGQGGYEQYF.

The chain has TRBV9 and TRBJ2-1; the TRBD2 assignment by TCRdb is unverifiable without DNA. Germline loops: CDR1 SGDLS, CDR2 YYNGEE. The length of the CDR3 is 15 residues. CDR3 protein: CASSVVAGTYNEQFF.

The J gene is TRBJ2-7, the V gene TRBV7-2; absent DNA, TCRdb's TRBD1 call cannot be checked. The germline CDR1 and CDR2 sequences are SGHTA and FQGNSA. The CDR3 extends over 14 amino acids. The CDR3 here is CASSLVTGGDEQYF.

CDR3: CASSQGKNEQFF. This rearrangement joins TRBV4-1 to TRBJ2-1. This CDR3 has 12 residues. CDR1 and CDR2 from the germline V gene are MGHRA and YSYEKL.

The chain links TRBV4-2 to TRBJ2-5; TCRdb outputs TRBD2, but without DNA this stays unchecked. CDR1 is LGHNA and CDR2 is YNFKEQ in the germline V gene. The CDR3 loop spans 15 amino acids. CDR3 sequence reads: CANSQTSGSGETQYF.

The chain uses TRBV28 and TRBJ2-1; the TCRdb D gene call, TRBD1, has no DNA to confirm it. CDR1 and CDR2 from the germline V gene are MDHEN and SYDVKM. There are 16 residues in the CDR3. The CDR3: CASSYTTSFNRDEQFF.

The J gene is TRBJ2-7, the V gene TRBV5-1; the TRBD2 assignment by TCRdb is unverifiable without DNA. The CDR3 contains 15 residues. Germline CDR1 and CDR2: SGHRS and YFSETQ. This CDR3 reads CASSPRTAGPNEQYF.

The chain links TRBV2 to TRBJ2-2; the TCRdb call, TRBD1, lacks DNA for checking. Germline V gene sequence: CDR1 SNHLY, CDR2 FYNNEI. This CDR3 is 16 amino acids long. The CDR3 region is CASSERVRSNTGELFF.

The chain carries TRBV7-9 and TRBJ2-1; the D call of TRBD2 rests on TCRdb alone, since no DNA is present to check it. Germline CDR1 SEHNR, CDR2 FQNEAQ (reference sequence). The CDR3 has 16 residues. The CDR3 here is CASSSSLVSSYNEQFF.

The CDR3 is CASSLGTGTSEQYF. The rearrangement joins TRBV13 to TRBJ2-7; TCRdb indicates TRBD1, and absent DNA this call remains unverified. This CDR3 has 14 amino acids. The V gene's germline CDR1 is PRHDT and CDR2 FYEKMQ (reference sequence).

The chain couples TRBV7-9 to TRBJ1-3; TCRdb selects TRBD1, and the lack of DNA leaves this call unchecked. The CDR3 is 18 amino acids. Germline values: CDR1 SEHNR, CDR2 FQNEAQ (reference sequence). The CDR3 reads CASSLVEWMGASGNTIYF.

The chain is built from TRBV7-9 and TRBJ2-4; TCRdb indicates TRBD1, and absent DNA this call remains unverified. CDR3 size: 13 residues. Germline V lookup: CDR1 SEHNR, CDR2 FQNEAQ (reference sequence). CDR3 in amino acids: CASSCEGGNIQYF.

CDR3 region: CSARDRDRGSYEQYF. This rearrangement joins TRBV20-1 to TRBJ2-7; without DNA, the TCRdb call of TRBD1 cannot be checked. This CDR3 is built from 15 residues. Germline V gives CDR1 DFQATT, CDR2 SNEGSKA (reference sequence).

V usage is TRBV14 and J usage is TRBJ2-1; without DNA, the TCRdb call of TRBD2 cannot be checked. This CDR3 is built from 17 residues. Germline lookup yields CDR1 SGHDN and CDR2 FVKESK. The CDR3 reads CASSQARTLSTYNEQFF.

The chain uses TRBV28 and TRBJ2-2; TCRdb calls TRBD1, which cannot be checked without DNA. CDR1 MDHEN and CDR2 SYDVKM come from the germline V gene. The length of the CDR3 is 15 residues. The CDR3 loop reads CASSEDRVNAGELFF.

The rearrangement links TRBV24-1 to TRBJ2-3; TCRdb gives TRBD2 as the D gene, but with no DNA this cannot be confirmed. Germline V CDR1 and CDR2: KGHDR, SFDVKD. CDR3 size: 14 residues. The CDR3: CATSQLADTDTQYF.